Each of the 24 T cell receptor beta chains below was sequenced from the same sample in a study of cytomegalovirus exposure and HLA in healthy donors. Amplification used 60 Vbeta primers and 13 Jbeta primers. Assay: immunoSEQ multiplex PCR; the TCRdb copy retains only in-frame clones and omits some. The profile covers some 150,000 clones, with around four fifths appearing a single time and 1.5% to 2.5% taken by the ten largest. The sequencing input was PBMCs. The receptors shown here come from a woman aged 40 to 55 in good health and CMV-seronegative.

This chain uses TRBV4-3 with TRBJ2-3; 7 bases fit TRBD1. Germline-derived CDR1 and CDR2 are LGHNA and YSLEER. This CDR3 comprises 18 residues. V was pared by 1 base and J by 2 bases, with 12 bases of the junction left unmatched. The CDR3 here is CASSQGRVWDRTTDTQYF. The CDR3 DNA reads TGCGCCAGCAGCCAAGGAAGGGTATGGGACAGAACCACAGATACGCAGTATTTT.

This clone was observed once. V usage is TRBV5-1 and J usage is TRBJ2-7, with 12 positions matching TRBD2. The CDR3 covers 16 residues. The V and J ends lost 2 bases and 5 bases, in that order; junction bases with no gene match: 8. Germline CDR1 and CDR2: SGHRS and YFSETQ. The chain's CDR3 is CASSFLPSGRAHEQYF. In nucleotides, the CDR3 is TGCGCCAGCAGCTTCTTGCCTAGCGGGAGGGCCCACGAGCAGTACTTC. The variable domain in full, completed from reference TRBV5-1 and TRBJ2-7, reads KAGVTQTPRYLIKTRGQQVTLSCSPISGHRSVSWYQQTPGQGLQFLFEYFSETQRNKGNFPGRFSGRQFSNSRSEMNVSTLELGDSALYLCASSFLPSGRAHEQYFGPGTRLTVT.

This clone came up once. The chain links TRBV4-1 to TRBJ2-3; TRBD2 aligns across 11 bases. V lost 2 bases, J lost 0 bases, and 10 bases stayed unmatched. In germline, CDR1 is MGHRA, CDR2 YSYEKL. This CDR3 spans 19 amino acids. The CDR3 sequence: CASSQPALAGGSSTDTQYF. The CDR3 nucleotides are TGCGCCAGCAGCCAACCCGCGCTAGCGGGAGGATCCAGCACAGATACGCAGTATTTT.

The sample holds one count of this clone. DNA of the CDR3: TGTGCCTGGAGTGGCAGAGGGAGGAGCTCCTACGAGCAGTACTTC. This translates into CAWSGRGRSSYEQYF. The V and J genes are TRBV30 and TRBJ2-7; possibly TRBD2 for D (6 bases). The V gene lost 1 base and the J gene lost 0 bases, with 13 bases spanning the gap. The germline V gene encodes CDR1 GTSNPN and CDR2 SVGIG (reference sequence). This CDR3 has 15 residues.

This chain connects TRBV5-6 to TRBJ1-1, with D possibly TRBD1 on 6 matching bases. The germline gives CDR1 SGHDT, CDR2 YYEEEE. V gave up 3 bases and J gave up 0 bases, with 15 bases separating them. CDR3 length: 16 amino acids. CDR3 in DNA: TGTGCCAGCAGCTGGGGGGGGCCCACAATGAACACTGAAGCTTTCTTT. Its translation: CASSWGGPTMNTEAFF.

The chain uses TRBV29-1 and TRBJ2-7, with 8 bases lining up with TRBD2. V gave up 1 base and J gave up 3 bases; unmatched junction bases: 2. Germline assignment: CDR1 SQVTM and CDR2 ANQGSEA. The CDR3 extends over 13 amino acids. CDR3 DNA: TGCAGCGTTGAAGTAGCGGGAAACTACGAGCAGTACTTC. Translation gives CSVEVAGNYEQYF.

CDR3 in DNA: TGCAGCGGGGGACAGGGGATGAACACTGAAGCTTTCTTT. It encodes CSGGQGMNTEAFF. This chain connects TRBV29-1 to TRBJ1-1; 10 bases line up with TRBD1. The CDR3 sequence is 13 residues long. V was clipped by 7 bases and J by 0 bases; unmatched bases: 2. Germline V gives CDR1 SQVTM, CDR2 ANQGSEA.

Only one count was recorded for this clone. An end of the junction does not agree with germline; a read error may underlie this. This chain links TRBV11-3 with TRBJ2-3; TRBD2 matches at 8 bases. This CDR3 is 16 amino acids long. Germline V CDR1 and CDR2: SGHNT, YENEEA. Here the CDR3 reads CASSLGERESTNTQYF. CDR3 nucleotides: TGTGCCAGCAGCTTAGGAGAGCGGGAGAGCACAAATACGCAGTATTTT. Full variable domain (remainder filled in from reference TRBV11-3 and TRBJ2-3): EAGVVQSPRYKIIEKKQPVAFWCNPISGHNTLYWYLQNLGQGPELLIRYENEEAVDDSQLPKDRFSAERLKGVDSTLKIQPAELGDSAVYLCASSLGERESTNTQYFGPGTRLTVL.

The chain uses TRBV10-3 and TRBJ2-3, with 12 bases matching TRBD2. The CDR3 spans 16 residues. V was pared by 8 bases and J by 5 bases, with 11 bases of the junction left unmatched. Looked up from germline, CDR1 is ENHRY and CDR2 is SYGVKD. The DNA of the CDR3 is TGTGCCATCGGCCAACTAGCGGGAGGATTGGGAGATACGCAGTATTTT. Translated: CAIGQLAGGLGDTQYF.

This chain links TRBV25-1 with TRBJ2-1; TRBD1 matches 10 bases. CDR3 length: 15 residues. Per germline, CDR1 MGHDK and CDR2 SYGVNS. Trimming removed 5 bases from V and 5 bases from J; junction bases left unmatched: 6. Written as DNA, the CDR3 is TGTGCCAGCAGTACGGGACAGGGGATTAACAATGAGCAGTTCTTC. Translation: CASSTGQGINNEQFF.

This clone was found once. The chain is built from TRBV5-1 and TRBJ2-7; tentative D call: TRBD1 (7 bases). V was trimmed by 3 bases and J by 0 bases, leaving 16 bases between them. This CDR3 has 16 amino acids. Per germline, CDR1 SGHRS and CDR2 YFSETQ. CDR3: CASSSTTGRSSYEQYF. CDR3 bases: TGCGCCAGCAGCTCAACGACAGGGAGGTCCTCCTACGAGCAGTACTTC.

The rearrangement joins TRBV11-1 to TRBJ2-2; D ambiguous. V lost 5 bases to trimming and J lost 2 bases, with 6 bases between them. CDR3 size: 13 residues. Germline CDR1 reads SGHAT; CDR2 reads FQDESV (reference sequence). For the CDR3, the DNA is TGTGCCAGCAGCAAACAAAACACCGGGGAGCTGTTTTTT. Translated: CASSKQNTGELFF.

The count of this clone is one. The chain recombines TRBV15 with TRBJ1-1; D is undetermined. This CDR3 is built from 13 residues. Germline V gives CDR1 LNHNV, CDR2 YYDKDF (reference sequence). V lost 5 bases to trimming and J lost 4 bases, with 11 bases between them. As DNA, the CDR3 is TGTGCCACCAGCGAGGGTAAATCCACTGAAGCTTTCTTT. As protein: CATSEGKSTEAFF.

V usage is TRBV9 and J usage is TRBJ2-1; TRBD1 is a possible D gene (5 bases). The CDR3 sequence is 13 residues long. The V end was cut by 0 bases, the J end by 5 bases, with 6 bases between. Germline V gene sequence: CDR1 SGDLS, CDR2 YYNGEE. In DNA, the CDR3 is TGTGCCAGCAGCGTAGGACAGAACAATGAGCAGTTCTTC. Translating gives CASSVGQNNEQFF.

This rearrangement joins TRBV15 to TRBJ2-7, with a tentative D call TRBD1 (6 bases). V lost 0 bases and J 0 bases, leaving 18 bases between the germline ends. In germline, CDR1 is LNHNV, CDR2 YYDKDF (reference sequence). There are 18 residues in the CDR3. The CDR3 region is CATSRDRGQRDSSYEQYF. CDR3 nucleotide sequence: TGTGCCACCAGCAGAGACCGGGGACAAAGAGATAGCTCCTACGAGCAGTACTTC.

The rearrangement uses TRBV5-1 and TRBJ2-5; D unclear. Per the germline V gene, CDR1 is SGHRS and CDR2 is YFSETQ. V was clipped by 4 bases and J by 2 bases, with 6 bases between them. CDR3 length: 12 residues. CDR3 sequence reads: CASSPEQETQYF. The CDR3 DNA reads as TGCGCCAGCAGCCCGGAGCAAGAGACCCAGTACTTC.

The CDR3 loop is CASSPGGTLEQYF. CDR3 sequence (DNA): TGCGCCAGCAGCCCCGGAGGGACTCTCGAGCAGTACTTC. The rearrangement links TRBV5-1 to TRBJ2-5, with D perhaps TRBD2 (6 bases). The DNA matches TRBJ2-7 better at its end, which makes the J call doubtful. Germline lookup yields CDR1 SGHRS and CDR2 YFSETQ. This CDR3 comprises 13 residues.

The rearrangement links TRBV6-5 to TRBJ1-1; perhaps TRBD1 as D (6 bases). Trimming cost V 5 bases and J 0 bases, with 10 bases left between them. The CDR3 has 14 residues. Germline values: CDR1 MNHEY, CDR2 SVGAGI. DNA of the CDR3: TGTGCCAGCAGTCCCGGGACACTGAACACTGAAGCTTTCTTT. Translating gives CASSPGTLNTEAFF.

V gene TRBV28 combines with J gene TRBJ2-7; tentative D call: TRBD1 (6 bases). CDR3 length: 15 residues. Germline V gene lookup returns CDR1 MDHEN and CDR2 SYDVKM. The V gene lost 2 bases and the J gene lost 0 bases, with 11 bases spanning the gap. CDR3 residues: CASSLRDNLSYEQYF. The DNA of the CDR3 is TGTGCCAGCAGTTTAAGGGACAACCTCTCCTACGAGCAGTACTTC. Complete variable domain (other parts from reference TRBV28 and TRBJ2-7): DVKVTQSSRYLVKRTGEKVFLECVQDMDHENMFWYRQDPGLGLRLIYFSYDVKMKEKGDIPEGYSVSREKKERFSLILESASTNQTSMYLCASSLRDNLSYEQYFGPGTRLTVT.

The chain has TRBV7-2 and TRBJ1-2; D gene unclear. Trimming removed 3 bases from V and 4 bases from J, with 15 bases in between. The CDR3 runs to 15 residues. Germline values: CDR1 SGHTA, CDR2 FQGNSA. CDR3 loop: CASSFATGSGYGYTF. The CDR3 DNA follows: TGTGCCAGCAGCTTCGCAACGGGTTCTGGCTATGGCTACACCTTC.

This chain connects TRBV5-1 to TRBJ1-3, with 10 bases identical to TRBD1. With 6 bases clipped from V and 8 bases from J, the junction kept 5 bases outside the gene matches. The CDR3 is 13 amino acids. The germline CDR1 and CDR2 sequences are SGHRS and YFSETQ. CDR3: CASMGTGEHTIYF. The DNA for the CDR3 is TGCGCCAGCATGGGGACAGGGGAACACACCATATATTTT.

This chain links TRBV5-5 with TRBJ1-2; D may be TRBD1 (6 bases). Germline CDR1 and CDR2: SGHKS and YYEKEE (reference sequence). The CDR3 length is 15 residues. Trimming took 1 base from V and 2 from J, leaving 12 bases between them. The CDR3 DNA is TGTGCCAGCAGCTTGCCGGGACACCAAAACTATGGCTACACCTTC. This sequence encodes CASSLPGHQNYGYTF.

The chain links TRBV4-2 to TRBJ2-1; D might be TRBD2 (5 bases). Trimming took 9 bases from V and 2 from J, leaving 17 bases between them. Germline V CDR1 and CDR2: LGHNA, YNFKEQ. CDR3 length equals 15 residues. CDR3 DNA: TGTGCCAGGGGATCCTCGGGGAGCGCCTACAATGAGCAGTTCTTC. Residues: CARGSSGSAYNEQFF.

The chain is built from TRBV9 and TRBJ2-1; TRBD2 might be the D (6 bases). This CDR3 region has 13 residues. V lost 2 bases, J lost 15 bases, and 18 bases lay in between. Germline assignment: CDR1 SGDLS and CDR2 YYNGEE. CDR3 nucleotide sequence: TGTGCCAGCAGCGTCCGCCTCGGAGGGATTCCGTTCTTC. This encodes CASSVRLGGIPFF.